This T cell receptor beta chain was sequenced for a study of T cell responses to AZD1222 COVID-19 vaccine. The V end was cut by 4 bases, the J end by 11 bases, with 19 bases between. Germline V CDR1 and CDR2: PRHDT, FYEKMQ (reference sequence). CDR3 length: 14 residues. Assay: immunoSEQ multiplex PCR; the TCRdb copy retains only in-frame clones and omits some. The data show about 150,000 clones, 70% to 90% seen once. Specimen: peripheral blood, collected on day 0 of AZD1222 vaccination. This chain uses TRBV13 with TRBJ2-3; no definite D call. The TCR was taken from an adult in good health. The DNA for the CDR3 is TGTGCCAGCAGCTATAATCGGCAACACCATCGGCAGTATTTT. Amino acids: CASSYNRQHHRQYF.